The 25 T cell receptor beta chains below come from one sample, sequenced in a study of beta chain features in type 1 diabetes. What these receptors recognize is not known. Findings and limits, study-wide: Among all four CD4+ subsets, Type 1 diabetes patients had TCRB CDR3s that were moderately but significantly shorter.

Investigators reverse transcribed all isolated RNA, so they sequenced expressed TCRB transcripts. Produced via immunoSEQ multiplex PCR; TCRdb's table is partial and in-frame only. The repertoire holds about 240,000 clones, with about 14% as singletons. The sequenced sample was naive CD4+ T cells from blood. The source of these receptors is a man aged 25 to 40 with type 1 diabetes.

V usage is TRBV7-8 and J usage is TRBJ2-7; tentative D call: TRBD1 (6 bases). V was shortened by 3 bases and J by 0 bases, with 18 bases between the two germline ends. The CDR3 is 17 residues long. Per the germline V gene, CDR1 is SGHVS and CDR2 is FQNEAQ. Here the CDR3 DNA reads TGTGCCAGCAGCTTTTCTCTCAGGGGCCTTAGCTCCTACGAGCAGTACTTC. This sequence encodes CASSFSLRGLSSYEQYF.

The chain employs TRBV6-5 and TRBJ1-6; 10 nucleotides agree with TRBD1. This CDR3 spans 15 amino acids. With V trimmed by 2 bases and J by 9 bases, 4 bases remained unmatched. Germline-derived CDR1 and CDR2 are MNHEY and SVGAGI. The CDR3 loop reads CASSYTGQGPSPLHF. The CDR3 DNA sequence: TGTGCCAGCAGTTACACGGGACAGGGGCCTTCACCCCTCCACTTT.

This clone was seen only a few times. The rearrangement uses TRBV5-1 and TRBJ2-3, with 8 nucleotides matching TRBD1. CDR3 length equals 16 residues. CDR1 and CDR2 from the germline V gene are SGHRS and YFSETQ. The ends lost 3 bases at V and 3 bases at J; junction bases unmatched: 9. The CDR3 loop is CASSSSRGQGTDTQYF. The CDR3 bases are TGCGCCAGCAGCTCGAGCAGGGGGCAGGGAACAGATACGCAGTATTTT.

This clone was counted only a few times. J is TRBJ2-1 and V is TRBV2; D gene uncertain. The length of the CDR3 is 13 residues. Germline CDR1 reads SNHLY; CDR2 reads FYNNEI. The V end was cut by 5 bases, the J end by 2 bases, with 7 bases between. The CDR3 sequence is CASSTEPYNEQFF. The DNA for the CDR3 is TGTGCCAGCAGTACAGAACCCTACAATGAGCAGTTCTTC.

The sample holds a few counts of this clone. The chain combines TRBV6-1 with TRBJ2-3, with 7 bases identical to TRBD1. Germline CDR1 and CDR2: MNHNS and SASEGT. The CDR3 is 13 residues long. V lost 2 bases and J lost 4; bases outside the gene matches: 0. The CDR3 loop is CASSEQGADTQYF. CDR3 DNA: TGTGCCAGCAGTGAACAGGGGGCAGATACGCAGTATTTT.

V is TRBV18 and J is TRBJ1-2, with D possibly matching TRBD1 (5 bases). Germline values: CDR1 KGHSH, CDR2 LQKENI. With 6 bases removed from V and 4 bases from J, the gap between germline ends came to 12 bases. This CDR3 comprises 13 residues. CDR3 DNA: TGTGCCAGCTCGGCGACAGAGCGCTATGGCTACACCTTC. Translated: CASSATERYGYTF.

This clone was detected a few times. The chain recombines TRBV18 with TRBJ2-5; no clear D. The CDR3 contains 15 residues. Trimming cost V 3 bases and J 4 bases, with 15 bases left between them. Germline V gene data show CDR1 as KGHSH and CDR2 as LQKENI. The CDR3 spells CASSPADFVGETQYF. The CDR3 DNA reads TGTGCCAGCTCACCGGCGGATTTTGTTGGAGAGACCCAGTACTTC.

The chain carries TRBV10-3 and TRBJ1-1, with D unclear. The V gene's germline CDR1 is ENHRY and CDR2 SYGVKD. The CDR3 extends over 14 amino acids. Trimming took 4 bases from V and 1 from J, leaving 10 bases between them. CDR3 coding DNA: TGTGCCATCAGTGGGCAGCCAGGGAACACTGAAGCTTTCTTT. It codes for CAISGQPGNTEAFF.

This clone was recorded a few times. The chain uses TRBV9 and TRBJ1-2; 7 nucleotides match TRBD1. Unmatched junction bases numbered 9, after V lost 4 bases and J lost 9 bases. This CDR3 region has 13 residues. The V gene's germline CDR1 is SGDLS and CDR2 YYNGEE. The CDR3 sequence is CASSPGTEARYTF. The CDR3 region has the DNA TGTGCCAGCAGCCCCGGGACAGAGGCCCGCTACACCTTC.

This clone was seen more than once but under ten times. The V and J genes are TRBV5-1 and TRBJ1-1; TRBD1 might be the D (6 bases). The CDR3 length is 16 residues. Germline loops: CDR1 SGHRS, CDR2 YFSETQ. Between the trimmed V and J ends, which lost 7 bases and 2 bases, there was a span of 21 bases. CDR3 residues: CASRTTGSAENTEAFF. CDR3 DNA sequence: TGCGCCAGCCGGACGACAGGCTCTGCGGAAAACACTGAAGCTTTCTTT.

The chain joins TRBV18 to TRBJ2-3, with 12 bases fitting TRBD2. V was pared by 3 bases and J by 6 bases, with 7 bases of the junction left unmatched. Per germline, CDR1 KGHSH and CDR2 LQKENI. The CDR3 is made up of 16 amino acids. In DNA form, the CDR3 reads TGTGCCAGCTCACCCCTAGCGGGAGGGCCCTCGGATACGCAGTATTTT. As protein: CASSPLAGGPSDTQYF.

This clone was seen a few times. Other DNA sequences in the same sample also yield this CDR3. The chain uses TRBV7-2 and TRBJ2-7, with 8 bases that match TRBD2. This CDR3 is 14 amino acids long. CDR1 and CDR2 from the germline V gene are SGHTA and FQGNSA. V lost 5 bases and J lost 3; bases outside the gene matches: 6. This chain's CDR3 is CASSTSGTSYEQYF. CDR3 sequence (DNA): TGTGCCAGCAGCACATCCGGGACTAGCTACGAGCAGTACTTC.

This clone has more than one count but fewer than ten. The CDR3 coding sequence is TGCGCCAGCAGCCCGATTGAGCTATGGAACACTGAAGCTTTCTTT. It translates to CASSPIELWNTEAFF. The chain carries TRBV5-1 and TRBJ1-1; D unclear. V lost 4 bases, J lost 1 base, and 14 bases lay in between. The CDR3 has 15 amino acids. The germline CDR1 and CDR2 sequences are SGHRS and YFSETQ.

A few counts support this clone. This chain joins TRBV4-1 and TRBJ2-1; 7 bases align to TRBD2. The CDR3 contains 16 residues. V trimming: 3 bases; J trimming: 7 bases; junction bases outside the gene matches: 12. Germline-derived CDR1 and CDR2 are MGHRA and YSYEKL. The CDR3 DNA reads TGCGCCAGCAGCCAGGCCACTAGCGCGGAGGGGAATGAGCAGTTCTTC. Protein product: CASSQATSAEGNEQFF.

This clone was seen a handful of times. The rearrangement links TRBV19 to TRBJ2-1, with D possibly TRBD2 on 5 matching bases. Germline assignment: CDR1 LNHDA and CDR2 SQIVND (reference sequence). The CDR3 consists of 14 residues. V was pared by 6 bases and J by 2 bases, with 11 bases between. In nucleotides, the CDR3 is TGTGCCAGTAGGGGAGTAGCGACCTACAATGAGCAGTTCTTC. The encoded protein is CASRGVATYNEQFF. Full variable domain (missing parts from reference TRBV19 and TRBJ2-1): DGGITQSPKYLFRKEGQNVTLSCEQNLNHDAMYWYRQDPGQGLRLIYYSQIVNDFQKGDIAEGYSVSREKKESFPLTVTSAQKNPTAFYLCASRGVATYNEQFFGPGTRLTVL.

The genes are TRBV6-5 and TRBJ1-2; 8 bases align to TRBD1. Germline CDR1 MNHEY, CDR2 SVGAGI. The CDR3 is 13 amino acids. J gave up 3 bases and V 6 bases, and 3 bases lay outside the gene matches. CDR3 region: CASRTGVDYGYTF. The CDR3, as DNA: TGTGCCAGCAGGACAGGGGTGGACTATGGCTACACCTTC.

This sequence joins TRBV7-9 and TRBJ2-2; D may be TRBD2 (5 bases). V shed 3 bases and J shed 1 base, with 9 bases lying between them. CDR1 SEHNR and CDR2 FQNEAQ come from the germline V gene (reference sequence). The CDR3 sequence is 15 residues long. The CDR3 loop is CASSFTGMNTGELFF. CDR3 coding DNA: TGTGCCAGCAGCTTTACGGGGATGAACACCGGGGAGCTGTTTTTT.

The V and J genes are TRBV19 and TRBJ2-5, with TRBD1 matching 9 bases. The V gene's germline CDR1 is LNHDA and CDR2 SQIVND (reference sequence). Unmatched junction bases numbered 11, after V lost 11 bases and J lost 7 bases. The CDR3 runs 13 residues. In DNA form, the CDR3 reads TGTGCCGGGGGACAGGGTCGAGTTGGGACCCAGTACTTC. Its protein product is CAGGQGRVGTQYF.

A few counts support this clone. This chain uses TRBV5-6 with TRBJ1-2; the D is unclear. The CDR3 loop spans 14 amino acids. V was pared by 0 bases and J by 4 bases, with 10 bases between. Germline CDR1 reads SGHDT; CDR2 reads YYEEEE. The CDR3 sequence: CASSLGRPSYGYTF. CDR3 nucleotides: TGTGCCAGCAGCTTGGGCAGGCCCAGCTATGGCTACACCTTC.

The chain links TRBV4-2 to TRBJ1-2, with 7 positions matching TRBD1. The CDR3 has 14 amino acids. The J segment lost 8 bases and the V segment lost 3 bases, leaving 9 bases of the junction unmatched. The germline V gene has CDR1 LGHNA and CDR2 YNFKEQ. CDR3 in amino acids: CASSQNDREDGYTF. In DNA, the CDR3 is TGTGCCAGCAGCCAGAACGACAGGGAGGACGGCTACACCTTC.

This clone was counted a few times. The chain has TRBV18 and TRBJ1-1; no reliable D call. This CDR3 is built from 13 residues. Deletions cut 3 bases from V and 5 bases from J, with 10 bases between. Germline V lookup: CDR1 KGHSH, CDR2 LQKENI. The CDR3 DNA follows: TGTGCCAGCTCACCTCCGGTGTTAACTGAAGCTTTCTTT. Translating gives CASSPPVLTEAFF.

This clone showed up just a few times. This chain links TRBV6-5 with TRBJ1-1; no reliable D call. The CDR3 totals 12 residues. Germline lookup yields CDR1 MNHEY and CDR2 SVGAGI. Trimming removed 7 bases from V and 1 base from J, with 7 bases in between. The CDR3 is CASIAGNTEAFF. In nucleotides, the CDR3 is TGTGCCAGCATTGCAGGGAACACTGAAGCTTTCTTT.

The J gene is TRBJ1-2, the V gene TRBV7-8, with D perhaps TRBD1 (6 bases). The CDR3 has 14 residues. Germline values: CDR1 SGHVS, CDR2 FQNEAQ. V lost 5 bases, J lost 4 bases, and 14 bases lay in between. CDR3 loop: CASSPSTGFYGYTF. The CDR3 coding sequence is TGTGCCAGCAGCCCTAGCACAGGGTTCTATGGCTACACCTTC.

This clone was picked up a small number of times. The chain couples TRBV29-1 to TRBJ1-1; 8 nucleotides match TRBD1. The CDR3 runs 14 residues. In germline, CDR1 is SQVTM, CDR2 ANQGSEA. The J segment lost 1 base and the V segment lost 7 bases, leaving 8 bases of the junction unmatched. The CDR3 loop reads CSATGAFGNTEAFF. The DNA of the CDR3 is TGCAGCGCGACAGGGGCTTTCGGGAACACTGAAGCTTTCTTT.

This clone was seen only a few times. This rearrangement joins TRBV18 to TRBJ2-1; TRBD1 might be the D (5 bases). The CDR3 is 15 amino acids. V gave up 4 bases and J gave up 2 bases, with 12 bases separating them. CDR1 and CDR2 (germline): KGHSH, LQKENI. The chain's CDR3 is CASSQLDSTYNEQFF. The CDR3 nucleotides read TGTGCCAGCTCACAGCTAGACAGTACCTACAATGAGCAGTTCTTC.